The rows below give T cell receptor beta chains drawn from one sample of a study of identical twins. One entry per CDR3 protein, called by TCRdb with MiXCR from the 5' RACE reads. The data contain more than 350,000 distinct CDR3 sequences, around 9% of them singletons. Sequencing input: naive T cells sorted from blood. Receptors were obtained from a woman in her 50s in good health. CDR3s include the opening cysteine and the closing phenylalanine or tryptophan. The D gene is left open where the match is weak. Not all rows give a size; the values are once, few, many and, for expanded clones, a class.

V	D	J	size	DNA	CDR3
TRBV20-1	TRBD2	TRBJ2-1	many	TGCAGTGCTGGGGGACTAGCGGGAGCGGAGAATGAGCAGTTCTTC	CSAGGLAGAENEQFF
TRBV2	TRBD1	TRBJ1-5	.	TGTGCCAGCAGTGGACAGGGGGCGCTGGGTCAGCCCCAGCATTTT	CASSGQGALGQPQHF
TRBV20-1	TRBD1	TRBJ1-1	.	TGCAGTGCTAGAGATCACACCGGCCGGGACAGGGGGTTAAACACTGAAGCTTTCTTT	CSARDHTGRDRGLNTEAFF
TRBV29-1	.	TRBJ2-1	few	TGCAGCGTTCCCCTAGGAAATGAGCAGTTCTTC	CSVPLGNEQFF
TRBV5-1	TRBD2	TRBJ2-2	few	TGCGCCAGCAGCTTGGGACTAGCGGGCTTCACCGGGGAGCTGTTTTTT	CASSLGLAGFTGELFF
TRBV29-1	.	TRBJ2-2	many	TGCAGCGTTGAGGCTAGCCAGGCCGGGGAGCTGTTTTTT	CSVEASQAGELFF
TRBV12-3/TRBV12-4	TRBD1	TRBJ1-1	few	TGTGCCAGCTCCTGGGACAGGAACACTGAAGCTTTCTTT	CASSWDRNTEAFF
TRBV11-1	TRBD2	TRBJ2-2	few	TGTGCCAGCAGCCAGGGGGGACTAGCGGGGCTGAACACCGGGGAGCTGTTTTTT	CASSQGGLAGLNTGELFF
TRBV19	.	TRBJ2-1	.	TGTGCCTCCAAAACTGGGAGCTCCTACAATGAGCAGTTCTTC	CASKTGSSYNEQFF
TRBV25-1	.	TRBJ2-5	.	TGTGCCAGCAGTGAATCGGGCAGTACCCTAGAGACCCAGTACTTC	CASSESGSTLETQYF
TRBV5-1	TRBD2	TRBJ2-2	many	TGCGCCAGCGAAGGACTAGCGGGAGACTTGGGCGGGGAGCTGTTTTTT	CASEGLAGDLGGELFF
TRBV27	TRBD1	TRBJ2-7	.	TGTGCCAGCAAGCCATGGGACAGGATGTACGAGCAGTACTTC	CASKPWDRMYEQYF
TRBV3-1	TRBD1	TRBJ2-7	.	TGTGCCAGCAGCCAAAAGGGACAGGGAGCCTACGAGCAGTACTTC	CASSQKGQGAYEQYF
TRBV7-2	TRBD1	TRBJ1-2	few	TGTGCCAGCAGCCCCGGGACAGGTCTGCCTTCTAACTATGGCTACACCTTC	CASSPGTGLPSNYGYTF
TRBV7-2	.	TRBJ2-1	many	TGTGCCAGCAGCTTAGCCCAGGGCTCCTACAATGAGCAGTTCTTC	CASSLAQGSYNEQFF
TRBV20-1	.	TRBJ2-1	many	TGCAGTGCTAGGACACCGCGGTTTAGCTCCTACAATGAGCAGTTCTTC	CSARTPRFSSYNEQFF